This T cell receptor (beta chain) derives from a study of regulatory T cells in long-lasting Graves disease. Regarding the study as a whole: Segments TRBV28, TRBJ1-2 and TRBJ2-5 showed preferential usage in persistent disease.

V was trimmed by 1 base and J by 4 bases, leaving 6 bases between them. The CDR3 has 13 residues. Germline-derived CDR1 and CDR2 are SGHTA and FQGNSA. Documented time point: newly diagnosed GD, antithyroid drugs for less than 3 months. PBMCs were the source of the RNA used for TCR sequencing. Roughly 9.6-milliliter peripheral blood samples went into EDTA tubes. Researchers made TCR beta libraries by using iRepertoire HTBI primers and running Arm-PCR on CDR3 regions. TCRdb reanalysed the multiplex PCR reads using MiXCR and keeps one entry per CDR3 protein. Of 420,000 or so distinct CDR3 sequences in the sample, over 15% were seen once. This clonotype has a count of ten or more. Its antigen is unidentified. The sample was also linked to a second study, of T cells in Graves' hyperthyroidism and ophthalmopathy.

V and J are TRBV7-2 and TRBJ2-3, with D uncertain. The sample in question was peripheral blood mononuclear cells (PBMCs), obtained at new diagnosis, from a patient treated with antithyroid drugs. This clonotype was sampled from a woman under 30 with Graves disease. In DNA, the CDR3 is TGTGCCAGCAGCTTAGAAAGGGCAGATACGCAGTATTTT. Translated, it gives CASSLERADTQYF.